This T cell receptor beta chain was sequenced for a study of blood T cell repertoires in COVID-19 (dated by TCRdb to 2019 to 2021). Notes on the research overall: Samples covering the acute and convalescent phases of COVID-19 were provided by collaborators in the United States, Italy and Spain. The prospective study material was composed of cDNA or gDNA derived from T cells, B-cell-depleted T cells, or PBMCs. The dataset comprised deeply sampled blood TCRbeta repertoires from subjects exposed to, actively infected with, or recovered from COVID-19. A freely available public database, intended as a resource for researchers studying the immune response to SARS-CoV-2, is where the repertoires were released. Samples were obtained from the ongoing ImmuneRACE study (first 160 participants) and from 1,000 to 1,500 subjects provided by 6 global collaborators. The sample metadata nearly always contained a de-identified subject ID, COVID-19 status, age in years and sex. Where HLA class I and class II types were available, the types were taken from metadata supplied by the sample provider, not from assay-based typing.

TCRbeta CDR3 regions were amplified from genomic DNA using the immunoSEQ Assay, a bias-controlled multiplex PCR. The paper's data handling went like this. Within the assay, amplification of reference gene primers was used to estimate how many nucleated cells each sample contained. Sequence reads were collapsed and filtered to measure the absolute abundance of every unique TCRbeta CDR3 rearrangement. For each sample, productive Simpson clonality was calculated by taking the square root of Simpson's diversity index across productive rearrangements. TCRdb stores this immuneACCESS table with in-frame sequences only. Part of the clones is absent; in the studies checked, under half of the shortfall reflects unresolved V genes, and no reason is known for the rest. D and trimming come from the DNA, and the V and J calls and clone size come from that table. This sample holds under 450,000 clones; roughly 86% were observed only once. Approximately 1.3% of the sample goes to the ten largest clones.

Turning to this clone: The target of this receptor is not known. Per-base qualities were not stored, and no clone one base away is much larger.

Via the germline V gene (reference sequence), CDR1 is WNHNN and CDR2 SYGVQD. From its cysteine to its phenylalanine, the CDR3 spans 13 amino acids. This entry keeps only the CDR3 DNA: 39 bases, framed from base 1. The trim is 6 bases for V and 4 bases for J, with a gap of 12 bases between the germline ends. Overall study results and their limits: The amount of clinical and demographic metadata varied by source and participant and was provided uncurated.

Participants in the prospective study were aged roughly 18 to 100 years, lived in 24 United States geographic areas, and enrolled through a virtual design. Cohort assignment in the prospective study relied on participant-reported clinical history from a screening survey and a study questionnaire. Recovered participants in ImmuneRACE Cohort 3 were defined as having two consecutive negative NP/OP PCR tests, clearance from a healthcare professional, or resolution of symptoms. Each participant in the prospective study had whole blood, serum and a nasopharyngeal or oropharyngeal swab collected by mobile phlebotomists. Additional blood draws and questionnaires over an approximately 2-month period could optionally be provided by prospective study participants. Prospective study blood samples were shipped either frozen or at room temperature before DNA extraction.

This receptor was taken from a man younger than 40 who had recovered from COVID-19. The chain links TRBV10-1 with TRBJ2-5; perhaps TRBD1 is the D gene, with 5 bases matching. Input material: PBMCs or T cells enriched from blood (not recorded which). The CDR3 amino acid sequence is: CASSRDFGETQYF. The nucleotide sequence reads as follows: TGCGCCAGCAGCAGGGATTTCGGAGAGACCCAGTACTTC.